This T cell receptor beta chain derives from a study of identical twins. Study-wide points: In beta out-of-frame sequences, the excess sharing between twins was weaker. For cord blood, abundant beta clonotypes had fewer insertions, unlike memory repertoires, which showed none. Analyses based on zero insertions could be partly confounded by invariant MAIT and iNKT cells.

One entry per CDR3 protein results from TCRdb running MiXCR on the 5' RACE reads. This sample has under 300,000 distinct CDR3 sequences; over 13% occur once, and the top ten carry approximately 9.3%. On this clonotype: Antigen: not known.

This CDR3 contains 13 residues. V was pared by 2 bases and J by 3 bases, with 9 bases between. In germline, CDR1 is GTSNPN, CDR2 SVGIG (reference sequence). The sequence derives from a woman under 30 in good health. The genes are TRBV30 and TRBJ2-3, with a tentative D call TRBD2 (6 bases). Sequencing was carried out using memory (CD45RO+) T cells sorted from blood. The CDR3 bases are TGTGCCTGGAGTCTAGCGTCTACAGATACGCAGTATTTT. Translating gives CAWSLASTDTQYF.